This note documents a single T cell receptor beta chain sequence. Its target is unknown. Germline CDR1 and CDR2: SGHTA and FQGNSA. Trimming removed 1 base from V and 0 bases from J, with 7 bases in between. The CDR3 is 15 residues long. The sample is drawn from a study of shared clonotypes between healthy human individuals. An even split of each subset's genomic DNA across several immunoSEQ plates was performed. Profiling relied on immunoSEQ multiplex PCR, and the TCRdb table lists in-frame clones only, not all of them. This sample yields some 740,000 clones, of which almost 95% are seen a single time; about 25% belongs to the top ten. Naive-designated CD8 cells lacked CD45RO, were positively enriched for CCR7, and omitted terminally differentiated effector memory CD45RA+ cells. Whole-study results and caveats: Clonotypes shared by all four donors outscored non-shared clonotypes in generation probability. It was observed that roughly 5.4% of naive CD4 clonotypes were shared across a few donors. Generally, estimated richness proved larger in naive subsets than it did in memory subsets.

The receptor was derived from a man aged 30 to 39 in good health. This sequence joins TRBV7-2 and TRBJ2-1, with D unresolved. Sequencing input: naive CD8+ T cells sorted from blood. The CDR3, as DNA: TGTGCCAGCAGCTTAGACATGAGCTCCTACAATGAGCAGTTCTTC. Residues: CASSLDMSSYNEQFF.